A single sample gave rise to the 27 T cell receptor beta chains below, sequenced in a study of T cell changes during pregnancy in multiple sclerosis. Here immunoSEQ multiplex PCR was the method, and the copy in TCRdb shows in-frame clones only, minus some. The table includes tens of thousands of clones, about 91% detected once. This material consisted of CD4+ T cells from peripheral blood mononuclear cells, taken after pregnancy. All receptors come from a female donor in good health, enrolled as a control in a pregnancy study.

The V call is TRBV19, the J call TRBJ2-7, with unresolved D. CDR1 and CDR2 (germline): LNHDA, SQIVND (reference sequence). With 3 bases removed from V and 9 bases from J, the gap between germline ends came to 6 bases. CDR3 size: 10 residues. The CDR3 spells CASSMAVQYF. DNA of the CDR3: TGTGCCAGTAGTATGGCTGTGCAGTACTTC. Together with reference TRBV19 and TRBJ2-7, the CDR3 gives the full variable domain: DGGITQSPKYLFRKEGQNVTLSCEQNLNHDAMYWYRQDPGQGLRLIYYSQIVNDFQKGDIAEGYSVSREKKESFPLTVTSAQKNPTAFYLCASSMAVQYFGPGTRLTVT.

The chain has TRBV7-2 and TRBJ2-5; TRBD2 is a possible D gene (6 bases). V was clipped by 3 bases and J by 2 bases, with 16 bases between them. The CDR3 runs 16 residues. Germline assignment: CDR1 SGHTA and CDR2 FQGNSA. The CDR3 here is CASSFDQRGLQETQYF. The CDR3 nucleotides are TGTGCCAGCAGCTTCGACCAAAGGGGACTGCAAGAGACCCAGTACTTC.

CDR3 bases: TGTGCCAGCAGTGAGGGAGGGACCATCTACGAGCAGTACTTC. This encodes CASSEGGTIYEQYF. The rearrangement links TRBV25-1 to TRBJ2-7; 7 positions match TRBD2. The V and J ends lost 3 bases and 3 bases, in that order; junction bases with no gene match: 5. The CDR3 covers 14 residues. Per the germline V gene, CDR1 is MGHDK and CDR2 is SYGVNS.

The V gene is TRBV27, the J gene TRBJ2-5, with D maybe TRBD1 (6 bases). V lost 6 bases and J lost 4, with 18 bases in between. The CDR3 has 15 amino acids. Germline CDR1 is MNHEY and CDR2 is SMNVEV (reference sequence). In DNA, the CDR3 is TGTGCCAGCAGCAAACTCCTGACAGGTGGAGAGACCCAGTACTTC. This sequence encodes CASSKLLTGGETQYF.

The chain is built from TRBV15 and TRBJ1-3; D is unresolved. Trimming pared 8 bases from V and 0 bases from J, leaving 5 bases between. Germline CDR1 reads LNHNV; CDR2 reads YYDKDF (reference sequence). This CDR3 is built from 12 residues. CDR3 nucleotide sequence: TGTGCCACCGGGAGCTCTGGAAACACCATATATTTT. Its protein product is CATGSSGNTIYF.

The rearrangement links TRBV5-6 to TRBJ2-7, with 7 bases aligning to TRBD2. Germline V lookup: CDR1 SGHDT, CDR2 YYEEEE. V was clipped by 3 bases and J by 3 bases; unmatched bases: 3. This CDR3 is built from 13 residues. In DNA, the CDR3 is TGTGCCAGCAGCTGGGGGGGGGACTACGAGCAGTACTTC. It encodes CASSWGGDYEQYF. Filled out from reference TRBV5-6 and TRBJ2-7, the complete variable domain reads DAGVTQSPTHLIKTRGQQVTLRCSPKSGHDTVSWYQQALGQGPQFIFQYYEEEERQRGNFPDRFSGHQFPNYSSELNVNALLLGDSALYLCASSWGGDYEQYFGPGTRLTVT.

This clone was seen a single time. This rearrangement joins TRBV28 to TRBJ1-2; D unresolved. Trimming shortened V by 5 bases and J by 5 bases, and 6 bases separated the two germline ends. The CDR3 covers 11 residues. The germline CDR1 and CDR2 sequences are MDHEN and SYDVKM. This chain's CDR3 is CASSLSYGYTF. In nucleotides, the CDR3 is TGTGCCAGCAGTCTGAGTTATGGCTACACCTTC.

Written as DNA, the CDR3 is TGTGCCAGCAGGCAAGGCGGGGAGAGCTGGGAGACCCAGTACTTC. Translated, it gives CASRQGGESWETQYF. V usage is TRBV28 and J usage is TRBJ2-5; D is perhaps TRBD2 (6 bases). Germline V lookup: CDR1 MDHEN, CDR2 SYDVKM. Trimming removed 6 bases at V and 5 bases at J, with 19 bases between. This CDR3 spans 15 amino acids.

This chain joins TRBV19 and TRBJ2-1; 14 nucleotides align to TRBD2. There are 15 residues in the CDR3. Looked up from germline, CDR1 is LNHDA and CDR2 is SQIVND (reference sequence). The V and J ends lost 10 bases and 7 bases, in that order; junction bases with no gene match: 9. The CDR3 DNA reads as TGTGCCACTTCGGGACTAGCGGGAGTAGCTAATGAGCAGTTCTTC. This sequence encodes CATSGLAGVANEQFF. The whole variable domain, remainder taken from reference TRBV19 and TRBJ2-1, is DGGITQSPKYLFRKEGQNVTLSCEQNLNHDAMYWYRQDPGQGLRLIYYSQIVNDFQKGDIAEGYSVSREKKESFPLTVTSAQKNPTAFYLCATSGLAGVANEQFFGPGTRLTVL.

V is TRBV19 and J is TRBJ2-3, with 8 bases fitting TRBD2. This CDR3 is 15 amino acids long. The germline V gene encodes CDR1 LNHDA and CDR2 SQIVND (reference sequence). V shed 6 bases, J shed 3 bases, and the junction held 8 bases outside the gene matches. The CDR3 DNA sequence: TGTGCCAGTAGCCGTGTAGCGGGGCAAACAGATACGCAGTATTTT. As protein: CASSRVAGQTDTQYF.

The chain employs TRBV6-5 and TRBJ1-1; 7 nucleotides align to TRBD1. Per the germline V gene, CDR1 is MNHEY and CDR2 is SVGAGI. With V trimmed by 6 bases and J by 7 bases, 11 bases remained unmatched. The CDR3 runs to 14 residues. DNA of the CDR3: TGTGCCAGCAGAGCGACAGGGCAAGTGGGTGAAGCTTTCTTT. Its protein product is CASRATGQVGEAFF.

This clone was found once. This chain uses TRBV6-5 with TRBJ2-7, with 14 bases matching TRBD2. V was clipped by 7 bases and J by 2 bases; unmatched bases: 4. The CDR3 covers 15 residues. Germline V CDR1 and CDR2: MNHEY, SVGAGI. The chain's CDR3 is CASTPTSGGAYEQYF. CDR3 nucleotides: TGTGCCAGCACCCCGACTAGCGGGGGGGCCTACGAGCAGTACTTC.

The CDR3 region has the DNA TGTGCCAGCAGTTCCGACTGGAAGAACACTGAAGCTTTCTTT. Translation gives CASSSDWKNTEAFF. The chain couples TRBV28 to TRBJ1-1; no clear D gene. Germline V gene sequence: CDR1 MDHEN, CDR2 SYDVKM. CDR3 length: 14 residues. With 4 bases removed from V and 1 base from J, the gap between germline ends came to 10 bases.

The J gene is TRBJ1-2, the V gene TRBV19; no definite D call. The germline gives CDR1 LNHDA, CDR2 SQIVND (reference sequence). The CDR3 loop spans 13 amino acids. The V end was cut by 3 bases, the J end by 2 bases, with 7 bases between. CDR3 amino acids: CASSIPRNYGYTF. The CDR3 coding sequence is TGTGCCAGTAGTATCCCCAGAAACTATGGCTACACCTTC.

The J gene is TRBJ1-1, the V gene TRBV14; D is unresolved. Trimming cost V 2 bases and J 7 bases, with 11 bases left between them. Germline CDR1 and CDR2: SGHDN and FVKESK. The CDR3 is made up of 13 amino acids. In DNA form, the CDR3 reads TGTGCCAGCAGCCAAAACCTGGGAGGTGAAGCTTTCTTT. Residues: CASSQNLGGEAFF.

The chain joins TRBV29-1 to TRBJ1-1; D gene uncertain. The V gene lost 3 bases and the J gene lost 0 bases, with 8 bases spanning the gap. This CDR3 is 13 amino acids long. The V gene's germline CDR1 is SQVTM and CDR2 ANQGSEA. CDR3 residues: CSVDGGLNTEAFF. The CDR3 DNA is TGCAGCGTTGATGGCGGATTGAACACTGAAGCTTTCTTT.

The V call is TRBV7-9, the J call TRBJ2-1; the match to TRBD1 covers 7 bases. Germline V gives CDR1 SEHNR, CDR2 FQNEAQ (reference sequence). This CDR3 is built from 15 residues. J lost 6 bases, V lost 5 bases, and 10 bases had no gene match. CDR3 DNA sequence: TGTGCCAGCAGCGAGCCGGGACAGACCACCAATGAGCAGTTCTTC. Its protein product is CASSEPGQTTNEQFF. Combining the CDR3 with reference TRBV7-9 and TRBJ2-1 gives the whole variable domain DTGVSQNPRHKITKRGQNVTFRCDPISEHNRLYWYRQTLGQGPEFLTYFQNEAQLEKSRLLSDRFSAERPKGSFSTLEIQRTEQGDSAMYLCASSEPGQTTNEQFFGPGTRLTVL.

This sequence joins TRBV28 and TRBJ1-2; D uncertain. The CDR3 spans 13 residues. Trimming pared 7 bases from V and 4 bases from J, leaving 13 bases between. From germline, CDR1 is MDHEN and CDR2 SYDVKM. CDR3 amino acids: CASTSAQAYGYTF. In nucleotides, the CDR3 is TGTGCCAGCACCTCCGCGCAGGCCTATGGCTACACCTTC.

This chain links TRBV30 with TRBJ2-3; weak D call: TRBD2 (6 bases). V shed 8 bases and J shed 0 bases, with 18 bases lying between them. The CDR3 has 15 amino acids. Germline CDR1 is GTSNPN and CDR2 is SVGIG (reference sequence). CDR3 sequence: CAQASSEASTDTQYF. CDR3 nucleotides: TGTGCCCAAGCTTCTAGCGAGGCTAGCACAGATACGCAGTATTTT.

This rearrangement joins TRBV4-1 to TRBJ2-1; D may be TRBD2 (6 bases). From germline, CDR1 is MGHRA and CDR2 YSYEKL. Trimming took off 0 bases at V and 5 bases at J, with 11 bases between the two ends. CDR3 length: 15 residues. CDR3 loop: CASSQDRTTHNEQFF. The DNA for the CDR3 is TGCGCCAGCAGCCAAGATCGGACTACCCACAATGAGCAGTTCTTC.

The chain employs TRBV4-1 and TRBJ1-4; 8 bases are a match to TRBD1. Trimming removed 1 base from V and 8 bases from J; junction bases left unmatched: 3. CDR3 length: 14 residues. Germline-derived CDR1 and CDR2 are MGHRA and YSYEKL. The chain's CDR3 is CASSQGTGKEKLFF. The CDR3 coding sequence is TGCGCCAGCAGCCAAGGGACAGGGAAGGAAAAACTGTTTTTT.

The chain couples TRBV5-1 to TRBJ2-7; 7 bases are shared with TRBD2. J gave up 5 bases and V 0 bases, and 8 bases lay outside the gene matches. Germline CDR1 and CDR2: SGHRS and YFSETQ. CDR3 size: 15 residues. The CDR3 nucleotides are TGCGCCAGCAGCTTGGATGGGACTACGCCCGACGAGCAGTACTTC. It encodes CASSLDGTTPDEQYF.

V gene TRBV2 combines with J gene TRBJ2-1, with D possibly being TRBD2 (6 bases). This CDR3 comprises 13 residues. V dropped 8 bases and J dropped 4 bases, with 12 bases sitting between them. Germline assignment: CDR1 SNHLY and CDR2 FYNNEI. CDR3 sequence (DNA): TGTGCCAGCGAGGCTAGCGCTTACAATGAGCAGTTCTTC. It encodes CASEASAYNEQFF. Full variable domain (remainder filled in from reference TRBV2 and TRBJ2-1): EPEVTQTPSHQVTQMGQEVILRCVPISNHLYFYWYRQILGQKVEFLVSFYNNEISEKSEIFDDQFSVERPDGSNFTLKIRSTKLEDSAMYFCASEASAYNEQFFGPGTRLTVL.

This chain uses TRBV9 with TRBJ2-7; 13 bases agree with TRBD2. This CDR3 spans 16 amino acids. V shed 2 bases, J shed 3 bases, and the junction held 5 bases outside the gene matches. The germline CDR1 and CDR2 sequences are SGDLS and YYNGEE. The CDR3 is CASSVDWTSGSYEQYF. DNA for the CDR3: TGTGCCAGCAGCGTTGACTGGACTAGCGGGAGCTACGAGCAGTACTTC.

V gene TRBV7-2 combines with J gene TRBJ2-7; D possibly corresponds to TRBD1 (6 bases). Trimming took off 4 bases at V and 7 bases at J, with 14 bases between the two ends. The CDR3 extends over 13 amino acids. Germline CDR1 reads SGHTA; CDR2 reads FQGNSA. DNA for the CDR3: TGTGCCAGCAGCTATAACAGGGCGGAAGAGCAGTACTTC. Translating it yields CASSYNRAEEQYF.

This chain links TRBV6-1 with TRBJ1-5, with D unclear. The V end was cut by 5 bases, the J end by 1 base, with 3 bases between. The CDR3 sequence is 12 residues long. The germline V gene has CDR1 MNHNS and CDR2 SASEGT. The CDR3: CASSLSNQPQHF. In DNA form, the CDR3 reads TGTGCCAGCAGTCTCAGCAATCAGCCCCAGCATTTT.

V and J are TRBV5-1 and TRBJ1-2; TRBD1 agrees at 11 bases. The CDR3 spans 14 residues. V shed 0 bases, J shed 7 bases, and the junction held 2 bases outside the gene matches. Germline V gives CDR1 SGHRS, CDR2 YFSETQ. The CDR3: CASSLEGTGGGYTF. The CDR3 DNA sequence: TGCGCCAGCAGCTTGGAGGGGACAGGGGGTGGCTACACCTTC.